The sequence of this T cell receptor (beta chain) was determined in a study of T cell repertoires in cytomegalovirus infection. Study summary: Recently identified HLA-C-restricted CMV epitopes were used, and well-studied HLA-B-restricted CMV epitopes were used as well. Through public TCR beta signatures, both CMV infection and matching HLA type were indicated.

This clonotype was seen a handful of times. Its antigen is undetermined. Study findings and constraints: The ex vivo response showed dominance by HLA-C-restricted CMV-specific TCR beta clonotypes.

The V gene's germline CDR1 is MNHEY and CDR2 SVGAGI. CDR3 size: 12 residues. V lost 6 bases and J 5 bases, leaving 11 bases between the germline ends. TCRdb itself ran the reads through MiXCR, one entry per CDR3 protein. Here the sample spans 800,000 to 950,000 distinct CDR3 sequences, over 25% being singletons. The clonotype originates from a human donor in good health (CMV status not recorded). Some clones in this sample may be carry-over from other donors' samples. The sample consisted of cultured CD8+ T cells from PBMCs, taken from culture after CMV antigen stimulation. V is TRBV6-5 and J is TRBJ2-7, with D unresolved. The CDR3 reads CASSPGWDEQYF. The DNA of the CDR3 is TGTGCCAGCAGCCCCGGATGGGACGAGCAGTACTTC.